The sequence of this T cell receptor beta chain was determined in a study of cytomegalovirus exposure and HLA in healthy donors. Points on this clone: Its target is not known.

Likely unrecorded immune exposures existed in these nominally healthy donors. Study-wide results and limits: Available immune exposure information was restricted to CMV serostatus only. Per a later analysis, 18,000 or so TCR beta sequences showed association with HLA alleles at 0.05 false discovery rate.

PCR amplification relied on 60 Vbeta primers (plus 13 Jbeta primers). TCRdb keeps only in-frame clones here, not all; method: immunoSEQ multiplex PCR. The sample includes roughly 130,000 clones, under 85% of them seen just once. Sequencing input: PBMCs. This TCR came from a woman aged 45-60 years in good health and CMV-seropositive.

The CDR3 DNA is TGTGCCAGCTCAGGGGAAGAGACCCAGTACTTC. It is translated as CASSGEETQYF. The genes are TRBV2 and TRBJ2-5, with D possibly TRBD1 on 6 matching bases. V was cut by 8 bases and J by 3 bases, with 7 bases left in between. Germline assignment: CDR1 SNHLY and CDR2 FYNNEI. The CDR3 loop spans 11 amino acids.